The clone carrying this T cell receptor (beta chain) was counted many times. These data come from a study of blood T cells in healthy people across ages. Per the germline V gene, CDR1 is SGHDT and CDR2 is YYEEEE. V was cut by 4 bases and J by 4 bases, with 15 bases left in between. CDR3 length: 15 amino acids. The use of a sample-barcoded 5' primer and a J-beta primer mix characterized a second PCR of about 7 to 12 cycles. TCRdb independently ran MiXCR on the 5' RACE reads; one entry per CDR3 protein. The repertoire holds 870,000 or so distinct CDR3 sequences, with around 28% as singletons. The source material was blood. The genes are TRBV5-6 and TRBJ2-4; a possible D gene is TRBD2 (5 bases). This TCR was sampled from an elderly woman in good health. In DNA, the CDR3 is TGTGCCAGCAGCCCTCAGGAGGTCAAGAAAAACATTCAGTACTTC. Translated: CASSPQEVKKNIQYF.